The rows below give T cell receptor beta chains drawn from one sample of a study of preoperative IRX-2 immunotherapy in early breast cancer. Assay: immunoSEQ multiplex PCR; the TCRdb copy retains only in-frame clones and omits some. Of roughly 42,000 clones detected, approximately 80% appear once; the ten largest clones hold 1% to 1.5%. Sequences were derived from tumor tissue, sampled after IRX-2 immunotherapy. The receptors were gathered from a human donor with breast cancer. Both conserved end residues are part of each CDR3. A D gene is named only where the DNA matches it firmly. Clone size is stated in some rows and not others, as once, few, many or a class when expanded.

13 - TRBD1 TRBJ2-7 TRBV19 CASSPGQAYEQYF TGTGCCAGTAGTCCGGGACAGGCCTACGAGCAGTACTTC
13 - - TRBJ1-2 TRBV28 CASRIPGLAGYTF TGTGCCAGCAGAATCCCGGGGCTGGCTGGCTACACCTTC
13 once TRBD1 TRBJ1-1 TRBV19 CASTRQGVSEAFF TGTGCCAGCACCCGACAGGGAGTTTCTGAAGCTTTCTTT
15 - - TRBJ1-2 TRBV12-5 CASGRTTGEVYGYTF TGTGCTAGTGGCCGAACGACAGGAGAAGTATATGGCTACACCTTC
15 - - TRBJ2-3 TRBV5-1 CASSLSSFSTDTQYF TGCGCCAGCAGCTTGTCATCCTTCAGCACAGATACGCAGTATTTT
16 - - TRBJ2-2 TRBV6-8 CASSKLGFGRMGELFF TGTGCCAGCAGCAAGCTGGGGTTTGGAAGAATGGGGGAGCTGTTTTTT
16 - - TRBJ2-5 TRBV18 CASSPPWLRSGETQYF TGTGCCAGCTCACCACCCTGGCTGCGTAGCGGAGAGACCCAGTACTTC
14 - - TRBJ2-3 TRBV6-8 CASKSRGLTDTQYF TGTGCCAGCAAATCCCGGGGGCTCACAGATACGCAGTATTTT
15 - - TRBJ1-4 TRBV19 CASSITWDTNEKLFF TGTGCCAGTAGTATAACGTGGGACACCAATGAAAAACTGTTTTTT
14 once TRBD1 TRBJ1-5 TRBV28 CATQDRGPVQPQHF TGTGCCACACAAGACAGGGGGCCCGTTCAGCCCCAGCATTTT